Reported below is one T cell receptor (beta chain). Antigen: not known. This sample stems from a study of breast tumors, draining lymph nodes, adjacent tissues. V was clipped by 10 bases and J by 0 bases, with 19 bases between them. This CDR3 has 16 amino acids. Looked up from germline, CDR1 is SNHLY and CDR2 is FYNNEI. Points from the study as a whole: Data fit most tumor T cells coming from lymph node, expanding in tumor. Compared with basal-like, luminal-like tumors shared significantly more repertoire with nontumor tissue. That most tumor T cells come from lymph nodes remained unproven.

TCRdb ran MiXCR on the multiplex PCR reads and lists one entry per CDR3 protein. The sample has 50,000 to 55,000 distinct CDR3 sequences; about 40% are singletons. Material for sequencing was breast tumor tissue. This TCR came from a female donor with breast cancer. Some clones in this sample may be carry-over from other donors' samples. The chain combines TRBV2 with TRBJ2-1; D uncertain. CDR3 loop: CANTTMDRSSYNEQFF. The CDR3, as DNA: TGTGCCAATACCACGATGGACCGGAGCTCCTACAATGAGCAGTTCTTC.